This TCR beta chain was recorded in a study of naive and memory T cell subsets. General study points: Diversity fell and Gini index rose from naive through CM, EM, EMRA. Expression changes during T cell differentiation may affect RNA-based TCR counts.

From the second PCR step, alpha and beta chains were amplified apart. There are 15 residues in the CDR3. V lost 7 bases to trimming and J lost 4 bases; unmatched junction nucleotides: 8. Per the germline V gene, CDR1 is MNHEY and CDR2 is SVGAGI. Two oligonucleotides, mixed equimolar, formed the beta constant-region primer covering TRBC1 and TRBC2. Ligated cDNA was amplified by four rounds of PCR with nested alpha and beta constant-region primers and SP2. Each CDR3 protein is one row after TCRdb ran MiXCR on the UMI-ligation and nested PCR reads. The table shows some 31,000 distinct CDR3 sequences, with around a sixth occurring only once. Concerning this clonotype itself: The antigen remains unidentified.

Source material: effector memory CD4+ T cells from blood. This sample's subset: effector memory, CD45RA- CD27-. This receptor was identified in a human donor in good health. The genes are TRBV6-5 and TRBJ2-1, with TRBD1 identical over 9 bases. CDR3 loop: CASIPTGGAYNEQFF. CDR3 coding DNA: TGTGCCAGCATCCCAACAGGGGGCGCTTACAATGAGCAGTTCTTC.